This note documents a single T cell receptor (beta chain) sequence. Its target is not known. In germline, CDR1 is MNHEY, CDR2 SVGAGI. The CDR3 sequence is 15 residues long. Trimming stripped 3 bases from V and 4 bases from J, with 15 bases between. A single record per CDR3 protein comes from TCRdb applying MiXCR to the 5' RACE reads. The table has 200,000 to 300,000 distinct CDR3 sequences, roughly 13% seen once; the top ten hold 0.45% to 0.65%. The sample comes from a study of T cells after yellow fever vaccination. Points from the study as a whole: Detected again after the booster were most primary-vaccination clones, at 95% to 97% CD4 and 80% to 90% CD8. Only a small proportion of the clonotypes turned up in both the CD4 and the CD8 compartments, likely arising from convergent recombination.

This receptor was taken from a young man who received the YFV17D yellow fever vaccine. This sequence joins TRBV6-5 and TRBJ2-5, with D perhaps matching TRBD1 or TRBD2 (6 bases each). Source: CD4+ T cells sorted from PBMCs, taken 45 days after the yellow fever booster vaccination. As DNA, the CDR3 is TGTGCCAGCAGTTATACCGGGGGCCCCACAGAGACCCAGTACTTC. Translating gives CASSYTGGPTETQYF.